These 22 T cell receptor beta chains were sequenced from one sample in a study of cytomegalovirus exposure and HLA in healthy donors. Libraries were prepared by immunoSEQ multiplex PCR; TCRdb keeps only in-frame clonotypes and omits some of them. This table has 250,000 to 400,000 clones, 88% appearing once. Sequencing was done on a sample of PBMCs. These TCRs come from a young man in good health and CMV-seronegative.

This chain joins TRBV7-8 and TRBJ1-5; D call uncertain. Trimming removed 4 bases from V and 0 bases from J, with 10 bases in between. There are 15 residues in the CDR3. Germline loops: CDR1 SGHVS, CDR2 FQNEAQ. Here the CDR3 reads CASSSNIDSNQPQHF. Written as DNA, the CDR3 is TGTGCCAGCAGCTCCAACATCGATAGCAATCAGCCCCAGCATTTT.

The table lists this clone with a count of one. The chain couples TRBV7-9 to TRBJ1-2, with D possibly matching TRBD1 (6 bases). CDR1 is SEHNR and CDR2 is FQNEAQ in the germline V gene (reference sequence). The CDR3 extends over 17 amino acids. V gave up 3 bases and J gave up 4 bases, with 21 bases separating them. In DNA, the CDR3 is TGTGCCAGCAGCTTTGGGGGCCCCGACTCACTAAGCTATGGCTACACCTTC. Translating gives CASSFGGPDSLSYGYTF.

The chain employs TRBV6-5 and TRBJ2-7; 7 bases match TRBD2. The germline CDR1 and CDR2 sequences are MNHEY and SVGAGI. V trimming: 6 bases; J trimming: 2 bases; junction bases outside the gene matches: 10. The length of the CDR3 is 15 residues. The CDR3 DNA sequence: TGTGCCAGCAGCATCGGGAGGCGCCGTACCTACGAGCAGTACTTC. Amino acid sequence: CASSIGRRRTYEQYF.

The V gene is TRBV2, the J gene TRBJ1-1; unclear D gene. The V gene lost 6 bases and the J gene lost 2 bases, with 7 bases spanning the gap. CDR1 is SNHLY, CDR2 FYNNEI, per germline. There are 12 residues in the CDR3. The CDR3 region has the DNA TGTGCCAGCAGCCTATCAAACACTGAAGCTTTCTTT. Its protein product is CASSLSNTEAFF.

The rearrangement joins TRBV4-3 to TRBJ2-5; TRBD1 aligns across 8 bases. There are 15 residues in the CDR3. In germline, CDR1 is LGHNA, CDR2 YSLEER. Unmatched junction bases numbered 10, after V lost 0 bases and J lost 10 bases. The CDR3: CASSQDWQGARGQYF. In DNA form, the CDR3 reads TGCGCCAGCAGCCAAGATTGGCAGGGGGCCAGGGGCCAGTACTTC.

This chain connects TRBV5-1 to TRBJ2-1, with TRBD2 identical over 8 bases. J gave up 4 bases and V 4 bases, and 10 bases lay outside the gene matches. CDR3 length: 16 residues. Looked up from germline, CDR1 is SGHRS and CDR2 is YFSETQ. CDR3 coding DNA: TGCGCCAGCAGCGCACAACTAGCGGACCCTTACAATGAGCAGTTCTTC. Translation: CASSAQLADPYNEQFF. Full variable domain (remainder filled in from reference TRBV5-1 and TRBJ2-1): KAGVTQTPRYLIKTRGQQVTLSCSPISGHRSVSWYQQTPGQGLQFLFEYFSETQRNKGNFPGRFSGRQFSNSRSEMNVSTLELGDSALYLCASSAQLADPYNEQFFGPGTRLTVL.

The gene calls are TRBV9 and TRBJ2-3; 8 bases align to TRBD2. After removal of 4 bases from V and 2 bases from J, the junction contained 12 bases not matched to a gene. Germline CDR1 is SGDLS and CDR2 is YYNGEE. The CDR3 is 17 residues long. CDR3 coding DNA: TGTGCCAGCAGCTCGACAGCGGGGGTTCGATACACAGATACGCAGTATTTT. Amino acid sequence: CASSSTAGVRYTDTQYF.

This clone was counted a single time. The J gene is TRBJ1-4, the V gene TRBV6-5, with a tentative D call TRBD1 (5 bases). Germline CDR1 and CDR2: MNHEY and SVGAGI. The CDR3 sequence is 14 residues long. Trimming cost V 6 bases and J 7 bases, with 15 bases left between them. Written as DNA, the CDR3 is TGTGCCAGCAGGGCCACGGGGGGTAGTGAAAAACTGTTTTTT. Translation gives CASRATGGSEKLFF.

The chain recombines TRBV28 with TRBJ1-6; 7 nucleotides agree with TRBD1. Germline V gene sequence: CDR1 MDHEN, CDR2 SYDVKM. The trim removed 6 bases at V and 7 bases at J, leaving 9 bases unmatched. CDR3 length: 15 amino acids. The CDR3 DNA is TGTGCCAGCAGACTGGGACAGAGCTTCAATTCACCCCTCCACTTT. Translated, it gives CASRLGQSFNSPLHF.

The chain combines TRBV15 with TRBJ2-2; maybe TRBD1 (5 bases). The CDR3 consists of 16 residues. The V gene lost 3 bases and the J gene lost 5 bases, with 16 bases spanning the gap. Germline CDR1 is LNHNV and CDR2 is YYDKDF (reference sequence). The CDR3 here is CATSRSGGRATGELFF. As DNA, the CDR3 is TGTGCCACCAGCAGGTCCGGCGGCAGGGCGACCGGGGAGCTGTTTTTT.

J is TRBJ2-5 and V is TRBV7-2, with 8 bases identical to TRBD1. The ends lost 5 bases at V and 1 base at J; junction bases unmatched: 6. This CDR3 spans 15 amino acids. The V gene's germline CDR1 is SGHTA and CDR2 FQGNSA. The DNA for the CDR3 is TGTGCCAGCAGCACCTGGACAGGGCCCCAAGAGACCCAGTACTTC. This codes for CASSTWTGPQETQYF.

This clone was seen a few times. The J gene is TRBJ1-6, the V gene TRBV11-2, with D possibly being TRBD1 (6 bases). With 5 bases removed from V and 5 bases from J, the gap between germline ends came to 10 bases. Per germline, CDR1 SGHAT and CDR2 FQNNGV. The length of the CDR3 is 14 residues. The CDR3 bases are TGTGCCAGCAGCGGGGGCGTGGATAATTCACCCCTCCACTTT. It encodes CASSGGVDNSPLHF.

The J gene is TRBJ1-5, the V gene TRBV19; D is uncertain. CDR3 length: 11 residues. From germline, CDR1 is LNHDA and CDR2 SQIVND (reference sequence). Trimming stripped 5 bases from V and 9 bases from J, with 8 bases between. The chain's CDR3 is CASSPGGPQHF. The DNA of the CDR3 is TGTGCCAGTAGTCCGGGTGGGCCCCAGCATTTT.

This rearrangement joins TRBV6-6 to TRBJ2-1, with a weak D call TRBD1 (5 bases). V lost 2 bases and J 2 bases, leaving 7 bases between the germline ends. Germline V lookup: CDR1 MNHNY, CDR2 SVGAGI (reference sequence). The CDR3 is 14 amino acids. The CDR3 spells CASSYPDTYNEQFF. The DNA of the CDR3 is TGTGCCAGCAGTTACCCGGACACCTACAATGAGCAGTTCTTC.

V usage is TRBV10-3 and J usage is TRBJ2-3; D possibly corresponds to TRBD1 (6 bases). V shed 4 bases and J shed 3 bases, with 14 bases lying between them. The germline V gene encodes CDR1 ENHRY and CDR2 SYGVKD. The CDR3 is 15 residues long. CDR3 coding DNA: TGTGCCATCAGTGTCCAGGGGACGGTGACAGATACGCAGTATTTT. Amino acid sequence: CAISVQGTVTDTQYF.

This chain links TRBV29-1 with TRBJ2-7; TRBD2 matches 8 bases. The CDR3 totals 14 residues. Germline loops: CDR1 SQVTM, CDR2 ANQGSEA. After removal of 6 bases from V and 3 bases from J, the junction contained 10 bases not matched to a gene. CDR3 protein: CSVGSGGRNYEQYF. CDR3 in DNA: TGCAGCGTGGGGAGCGGGGGACGAAACTACGAGCAGTACTTC.

J is TRBJ1-2 and V is TRBV7-2, with 9 bases that match TRBD1. CDR3 size: 16 residues. Trimming removed 7 bases from V and 7 bases from J; junction bases left unmatched: 16. CDR1 and CDR2 from the germline V gene are SGHTA and FQGNSA. Written as DNA, the CDR3 is TGTGCCAGCACCAAAGACCGGGACAGGGTTATTTTTGGCTACACCTTC. Its protein is CASTKDRDRVIFGYTF.

The chain is built from TRBV5-6 and TRBJ1-2, with 9 bases fitting TRBD1. Germline trimming cut 5 bases from V and 6 bases from J; bases unmatched to any gene: 5. The germline gives CDR1 SGHDT, CDR2 YYEEEE. The CDR3 sequence is 13 residues long. CDR3 bases: TGTGCCAGCAGTTGGAGGGACAGGGATGGCTACACCTTC. This encodes CASSWRDRDGYTF. The whole variable domain, filled in from reference TRBV5-6 and TRBJ1-2, reads DAGVTQSPTHLIKTRGQQVTLRCSPKSGHDTVSWYQQALGQGPQFIFQYYEEEERQRGNFPDRFSGHQFPNYSSELNVNALLLGDSALYLCASSWRDRDGYTFGSGTRLTVV.

V is TRBV2 and J is TRBJ1-1; TRBD1 aligns across 7 bases. V lost 4 bases to trimming and J lost 3 bases; unmatched junction nucleotides: 5. The CDR3 consists of 14 residues. CDR1 and CDR2 (germline): SNHLY, FYNNEI. The CDR3 coding sequence is TGTGCCAGCAGTGGGTGGACAGGACACACTGAAGCTTTCTTT. Residues: CASSGWTGHTEAFF.

The chain has TRBV5-1 and TRBJ1-5; the match to TRBD1 covers 7 bases. The germline V gene encodes CDR1 SGHRS and CDR2 YFSETQ. The CDR3 sequence is 15 residues long. The V and J ends lost 0 bases and 6 bases, in that order; junction bases with no gene match: 6. The CDR3 loop is CASSLEGGSGQPQHF. In DNA form, the CDR3 reads TGCGCCAGCAGCTTGGAAGGGGGCTCGGGTCAGCCCCAGCATTTT.

The chain links TRBV29-1 to TRBJ1-4, with 7 bases fitting TRBD1. The CDR3 contains 13 residues. In germline, CDR1 is SQVTM, CDR2 ANQGSEA. After removal of 1 base from V and 8 bases from J, the junction contained 4 bases not matched to a gene. CDR3 bases: TGCAGCGTTGAAGGGGGACAGCCGGAAAAACTGTTTTTT. Translating it yields CSVEGGQPEKLFF.

As to this clone: The junction departs from germline at one end; a sequencing error may be responsible. The genes are TRBV2 and TRBJ1-2; possible D gene TRBD1, 6 bases. CDR1 is SNHLY and CDR2 is FYNNEI in the germline V gene. The CDR3 spans 11 residues. CDR3 in amino acids: CASSTGGSSSF. The CDR3 DNA sequence: TGTGCCAGCAGTACTGGGGGCAGTTCGAGCTTC. The full variable domain, rest sourced from reference TRBV2 and TRBJ1-2, is EPEVTQTPSHQVTQMGQEVILRCVPISNHLYFYWYRQILGQKVEFLVSFYNNEISEKSEIFDDQFSVERPDGSNFTLKIRSTKLEDSAMYFCASSTGGSSSFGSGTRLTVV.